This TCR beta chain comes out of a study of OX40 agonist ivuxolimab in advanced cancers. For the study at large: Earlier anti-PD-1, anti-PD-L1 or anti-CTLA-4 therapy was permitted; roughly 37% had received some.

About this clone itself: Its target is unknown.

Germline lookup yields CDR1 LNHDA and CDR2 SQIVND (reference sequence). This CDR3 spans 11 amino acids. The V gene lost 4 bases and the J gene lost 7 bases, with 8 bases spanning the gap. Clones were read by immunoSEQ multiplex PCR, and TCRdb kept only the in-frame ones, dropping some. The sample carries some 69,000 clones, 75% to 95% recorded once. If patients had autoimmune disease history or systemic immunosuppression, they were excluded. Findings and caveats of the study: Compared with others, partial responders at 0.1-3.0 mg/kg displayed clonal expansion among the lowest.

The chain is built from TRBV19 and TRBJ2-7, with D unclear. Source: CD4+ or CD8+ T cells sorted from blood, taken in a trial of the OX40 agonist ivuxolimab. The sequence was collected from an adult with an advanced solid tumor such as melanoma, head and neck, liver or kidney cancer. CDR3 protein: CASSTLGEQYF. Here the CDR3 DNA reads TGTGCCAGTAGTACCCTGGGTGAGCAGTACTTC. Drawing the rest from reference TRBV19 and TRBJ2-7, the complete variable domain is DGGITQSPKYLFRKEGQNVTLSCEQNLNHDAMYWYRQDPGQGLRLIYYSQIVNDFQKGDIAEGYSVSREKKESFPLTVTSAQKNPTAFYLCASSTLGEQYFGPGTRLTVT.